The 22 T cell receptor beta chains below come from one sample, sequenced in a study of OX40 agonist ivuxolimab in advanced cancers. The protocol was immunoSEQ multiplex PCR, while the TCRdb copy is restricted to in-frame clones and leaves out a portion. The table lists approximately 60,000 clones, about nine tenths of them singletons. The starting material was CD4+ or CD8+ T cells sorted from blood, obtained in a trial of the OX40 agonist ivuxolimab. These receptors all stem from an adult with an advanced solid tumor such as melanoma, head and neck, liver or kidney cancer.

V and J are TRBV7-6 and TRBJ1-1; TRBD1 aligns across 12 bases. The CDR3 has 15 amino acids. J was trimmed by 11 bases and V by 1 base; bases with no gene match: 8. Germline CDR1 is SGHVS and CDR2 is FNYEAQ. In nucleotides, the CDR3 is TGTGCCAGCAGCTTAGAAGGGACAGGGGGCGTTGGGGCTTTCTTT. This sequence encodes CASSLEGTGGVGAFF. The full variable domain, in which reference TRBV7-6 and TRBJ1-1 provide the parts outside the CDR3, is GAGVSQSPRYKVTKRGQDVALRCDPISGHVSLYWYRQALGQGPEFLTYFNYEAQQDKSGLPNDRFSAERPEGSISTLTIQRTEQRDSAMYRCASSLEGTGGVGAFFGQGTRLTVV.

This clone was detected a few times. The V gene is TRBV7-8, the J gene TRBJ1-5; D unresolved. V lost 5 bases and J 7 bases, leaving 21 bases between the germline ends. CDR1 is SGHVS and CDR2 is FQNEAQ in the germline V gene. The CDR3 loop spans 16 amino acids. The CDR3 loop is CASSPRAAGGIQPQHF. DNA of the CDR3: TGTGCCAGCAGCCCAAGGGCCGCCGGAGGCATCCAGCCCCAGCATTTT. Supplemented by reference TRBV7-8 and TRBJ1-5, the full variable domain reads GAGVSQSPRYKVAKRGQDVALRCDPISGHVSLFWYQQALGQGPEFLTYFQNEAQLDKSGLPSDRFFAERPEGSVSTLKIQRTQQEDSAVYLCASSPRAAGGIQPQHFGDGTRLSIL.

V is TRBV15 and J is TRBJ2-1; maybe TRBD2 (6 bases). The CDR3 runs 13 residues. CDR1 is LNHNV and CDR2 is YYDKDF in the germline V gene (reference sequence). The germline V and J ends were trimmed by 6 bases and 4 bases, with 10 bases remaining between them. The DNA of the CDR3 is TGTGCCACCAGTCTCGGGAGTTACAATGAGCAGTTCTTC. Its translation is CATSLGSYNEQFF.

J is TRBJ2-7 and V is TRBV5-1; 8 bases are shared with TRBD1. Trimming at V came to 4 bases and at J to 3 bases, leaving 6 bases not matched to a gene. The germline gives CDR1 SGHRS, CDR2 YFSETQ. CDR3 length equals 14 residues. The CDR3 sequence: CASSTGTGFYEQYF. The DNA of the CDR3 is TGCGCCAGCAGCACCGGGACAGGTTTCTACGAGCAGTACTTC. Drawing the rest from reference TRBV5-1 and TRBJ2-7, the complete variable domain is KAGVTQTPRYLIKTRGQQVTLSCSPISGHRSVSWYQQTPGQGLQFLFEYFSETQRNKGNFPGRFSGRQFSNSRSEMNVSTLELGDSALYLCASSTGTGFYEQYFGPGTRLTVT.

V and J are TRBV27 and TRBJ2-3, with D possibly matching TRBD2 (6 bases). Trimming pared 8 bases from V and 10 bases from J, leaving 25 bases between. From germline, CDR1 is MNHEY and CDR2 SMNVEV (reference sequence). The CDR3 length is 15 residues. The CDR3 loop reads CASARDGGVYFAQYF. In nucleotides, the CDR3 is TGTGCCAGCGCCCGTGACGGCGGGGTTTATTTTGCGCAGTATTTT.

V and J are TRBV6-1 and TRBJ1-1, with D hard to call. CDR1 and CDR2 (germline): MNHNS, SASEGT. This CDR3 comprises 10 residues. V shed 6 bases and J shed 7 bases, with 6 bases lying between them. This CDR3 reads CASRLGEAFF. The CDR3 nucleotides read TGTGCCAGCAGGTTGGGTGAAGCTTTCTTT.

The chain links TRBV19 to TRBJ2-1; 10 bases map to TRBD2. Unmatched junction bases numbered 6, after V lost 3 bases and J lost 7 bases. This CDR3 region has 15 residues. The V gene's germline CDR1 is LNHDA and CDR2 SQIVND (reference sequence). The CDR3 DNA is TGTGCCAGTAGTATGAAGCGGGAGGGCGGTAATGAGCAGTTCTTC. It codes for CASSMKREGGNEQFF.

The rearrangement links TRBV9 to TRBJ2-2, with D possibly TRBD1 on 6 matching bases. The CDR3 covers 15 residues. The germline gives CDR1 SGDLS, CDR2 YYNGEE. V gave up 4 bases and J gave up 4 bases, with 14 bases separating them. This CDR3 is CASSTLDRITGELFF. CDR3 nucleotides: TGTGCCAGCAGCACTCTGGACAGAATCACCGGGGAGCTGTTTTTT.

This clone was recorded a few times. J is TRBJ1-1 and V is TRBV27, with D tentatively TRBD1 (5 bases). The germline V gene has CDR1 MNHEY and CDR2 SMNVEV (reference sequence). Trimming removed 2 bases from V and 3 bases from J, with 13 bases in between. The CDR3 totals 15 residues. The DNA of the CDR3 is TGTGCCAGCAGTTTAAACCGGGACCGGGACACTGAAGCTTTCTTT. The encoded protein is CASSLNRDRDTEAFF.

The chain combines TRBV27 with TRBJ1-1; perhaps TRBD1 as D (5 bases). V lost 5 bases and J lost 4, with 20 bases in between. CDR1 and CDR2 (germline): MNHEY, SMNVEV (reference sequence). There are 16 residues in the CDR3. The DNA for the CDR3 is TGTGCCAGCAGTCTCTTACAGGTCTCCGAAGGCACTGAAGCTTTCTTT. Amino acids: CASSLLQVSEGTEAFF.

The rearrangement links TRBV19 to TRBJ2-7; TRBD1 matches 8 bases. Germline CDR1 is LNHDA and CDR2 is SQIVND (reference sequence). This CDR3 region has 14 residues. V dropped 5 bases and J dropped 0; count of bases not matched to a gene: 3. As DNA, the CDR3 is TGTGCCAGTAGTCCACAGGGGGGCTCCTACGAGCAGTACTTC. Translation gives CASSPQGGSYEQYF.

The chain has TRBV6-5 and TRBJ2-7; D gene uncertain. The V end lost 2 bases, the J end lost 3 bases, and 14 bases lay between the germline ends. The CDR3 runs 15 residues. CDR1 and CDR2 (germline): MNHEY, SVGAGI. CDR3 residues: CASSYGSAVNYEQYF. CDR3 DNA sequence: TGTGCCAGCAGTTACGGTTCGGCGGTAAACTACGAGCAGTACTTC.

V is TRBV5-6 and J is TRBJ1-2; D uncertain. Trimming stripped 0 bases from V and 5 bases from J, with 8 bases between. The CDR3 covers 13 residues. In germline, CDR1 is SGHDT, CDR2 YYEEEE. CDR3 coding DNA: TGTGCCAGCAGCTTGGCTGGTCCGTATGGCTACACCTTC. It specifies CASSLAGPYGYTF.

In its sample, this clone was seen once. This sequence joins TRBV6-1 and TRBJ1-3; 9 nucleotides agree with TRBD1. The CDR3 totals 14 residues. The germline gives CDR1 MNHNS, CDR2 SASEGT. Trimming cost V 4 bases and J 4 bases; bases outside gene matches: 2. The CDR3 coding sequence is TGTGCCAGCAGTGGACAGGGGGTAGGAAACACCATATATTTT. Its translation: CASSGQGVGNTIYF.

The CDR3 DNA follows: TGTGCCAGCAGTTCGAACCAGGGAAAACTGTTTTTT. Translated: CASSSNQGKLFF. The V and J genes are TRBV6-5 and TRBJ1-4, with D maybe TRBD1 (5 bases). The CDR3 consists of 12 residues. From germline, CDR1 is MNHEY and CDR2 SVGAGI. V was pared by 4 bases and J by 10 bases, with 10 bases between.

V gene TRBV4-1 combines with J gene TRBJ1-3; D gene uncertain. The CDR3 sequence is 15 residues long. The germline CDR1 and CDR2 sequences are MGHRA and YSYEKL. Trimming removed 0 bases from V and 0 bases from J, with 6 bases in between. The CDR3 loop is CASSQETTSGNTIYF. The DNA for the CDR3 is TGCGCCAGCAGCCAAGAGACGACCTCTGGAAACACCATATATTTT.

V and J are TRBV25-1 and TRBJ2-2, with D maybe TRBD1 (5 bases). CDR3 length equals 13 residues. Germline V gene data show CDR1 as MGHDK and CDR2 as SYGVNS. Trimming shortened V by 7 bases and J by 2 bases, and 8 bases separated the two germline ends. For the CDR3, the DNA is TGTGCCAGCACCCAGGGTAACACCGGGGAGCTGTTTTTT. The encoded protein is CASTQGNTGELFF.

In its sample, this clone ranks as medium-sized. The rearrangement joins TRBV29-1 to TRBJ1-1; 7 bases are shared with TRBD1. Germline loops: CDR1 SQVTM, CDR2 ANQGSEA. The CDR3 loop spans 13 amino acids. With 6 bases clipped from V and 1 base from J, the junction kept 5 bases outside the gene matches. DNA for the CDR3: TGCAGCGTCCTGGACAGGAAGAACACTGAAGCTTTCTTT. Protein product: CSVLDRKNTEAFF. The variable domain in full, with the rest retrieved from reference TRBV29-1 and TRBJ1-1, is SAVISQKPSRDICQRGTSLTIQCQVDSQVTMMFWYRQQPGQSLTLIATANQGSEATYESGFVIDKFPISRPNLTFSTLTVSNMSPEDSSIYLCSVLDRKNTEAFFGQGTRLTVV.

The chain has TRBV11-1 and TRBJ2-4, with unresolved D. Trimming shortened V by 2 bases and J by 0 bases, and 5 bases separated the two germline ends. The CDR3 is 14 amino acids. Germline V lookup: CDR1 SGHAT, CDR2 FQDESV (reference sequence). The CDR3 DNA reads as TGTGCCAGCAGCTTAACGACAGCCAAAAACATTCAGTACTTC. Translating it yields CASSLTTAKNIQYF.

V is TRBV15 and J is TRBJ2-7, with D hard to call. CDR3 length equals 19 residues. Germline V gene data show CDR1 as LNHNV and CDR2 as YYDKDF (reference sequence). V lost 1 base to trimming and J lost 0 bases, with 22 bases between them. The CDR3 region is CATSRAPSPRGHSSYEQYF. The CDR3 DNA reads TGTGCCACCAGCAGAGCCCCAAGCCCAAGAGGCCACAGCTCCTACGAGCAGTACTTC.

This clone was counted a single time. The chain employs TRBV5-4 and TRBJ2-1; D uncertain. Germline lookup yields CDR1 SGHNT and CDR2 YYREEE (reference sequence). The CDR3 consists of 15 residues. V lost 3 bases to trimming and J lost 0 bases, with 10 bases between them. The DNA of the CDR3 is TGTGCCAGCAGCTCGATACTGAGCTCCTACAATGAGCAGTTCTTC. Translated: CASSSILSSYNEQFF.

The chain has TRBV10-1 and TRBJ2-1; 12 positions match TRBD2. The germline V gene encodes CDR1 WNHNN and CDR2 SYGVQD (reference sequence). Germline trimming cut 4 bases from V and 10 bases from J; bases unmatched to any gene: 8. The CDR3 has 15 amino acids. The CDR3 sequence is CASSGPSGRGTEQFF. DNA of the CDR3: TGCGCCAGCAGTGGACCTAGCGGGAGGGGGACCGAGCAGTTCTTC.